This T cell receptor beta chain was sequenced for a study of blood T cell repertoires in COVID-19. Overall study context: In each case, the material was cDNA or gDNA derived from T cells, B-cell-depleted T cells, or PBMCs.

Seattle participants joined during active infection and were tracked over time. Profiling relied on immunoSEQ multiplex PCR, and the TCRdb table lists in-frame clones only, not all of them. The sample holds approximately 120,000 clones; 70% to 75% are singletons and the top ten take 6%. This CDR3 has 13 amino acids. Germline V lookup: CDR1 LNHDA, CDR2 SQIVND (reference sequence). V was shortened by 2 bases and J by 8 bases, with 12 bases between the two germline ends. The clonotype originates from an elderly man with COVID-19, enrolled during active disease. Specimen: peripheral blood. This sequence joins TRBV19 and TRBJ1-2, with D maybe TRBD1 (5 bases). The CDR3 DNA reads as TGTGCCAGTAGTATACAGGGCCCTAGGGGCTACACCTTC. Its protein product is CASSIQGPRGYTF.